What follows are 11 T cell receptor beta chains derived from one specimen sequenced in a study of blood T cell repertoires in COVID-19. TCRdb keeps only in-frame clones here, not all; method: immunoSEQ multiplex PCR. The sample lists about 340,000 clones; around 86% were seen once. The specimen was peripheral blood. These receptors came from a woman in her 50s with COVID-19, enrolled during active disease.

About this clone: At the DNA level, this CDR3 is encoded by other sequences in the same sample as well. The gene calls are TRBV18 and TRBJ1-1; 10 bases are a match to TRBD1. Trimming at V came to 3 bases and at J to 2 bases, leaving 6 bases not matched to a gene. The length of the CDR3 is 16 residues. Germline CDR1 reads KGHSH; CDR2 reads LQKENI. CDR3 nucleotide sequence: TGTGCCAGCTCACCTATTAGGACAGGGGGAAACACTGAAGCTTTCTTT. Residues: CASSPIRTGGNTEAFF.

CDR3 protein: CASSLPRVTDYTYGYTF. In DNA form, the CDR3 reads TGTGCCAGCAGCTTGCCTAGGGTCACGGACTATACCTATGGCTACACCTTC. The chain couples TRBV5-4 to TRBJ1-2; no firm D call. CDR3 length equals 17 residues. Trimming pared 1 base from V and 4 bases from J, leaving 20 bases between. CDR1 and CDR2 (germline): SGHNT, YYREEE (reference sequence).

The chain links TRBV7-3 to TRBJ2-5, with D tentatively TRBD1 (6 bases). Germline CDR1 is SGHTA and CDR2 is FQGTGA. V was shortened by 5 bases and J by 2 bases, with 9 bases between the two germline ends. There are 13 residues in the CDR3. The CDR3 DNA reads TGTGCCAGCAGCCAAGGACAGCAAGAGACCCAGTACTTC. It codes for CASSQGQQETQYF.

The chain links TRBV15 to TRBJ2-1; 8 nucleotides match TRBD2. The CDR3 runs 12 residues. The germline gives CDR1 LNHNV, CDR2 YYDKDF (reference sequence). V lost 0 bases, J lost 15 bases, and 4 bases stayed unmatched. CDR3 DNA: TGTGCCACCAGCAGAGATAGCGGGGACCCGTTCTTC. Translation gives CATSRDSGDPFF.

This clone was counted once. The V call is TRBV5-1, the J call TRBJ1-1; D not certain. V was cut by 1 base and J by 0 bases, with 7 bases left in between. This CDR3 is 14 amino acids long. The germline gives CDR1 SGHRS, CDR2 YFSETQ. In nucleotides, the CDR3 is TGCGCCAGCAGCTTGCAGGACTTGAACACTGAAGCTTTCTTT. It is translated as CASSLQDLNTEAFF.

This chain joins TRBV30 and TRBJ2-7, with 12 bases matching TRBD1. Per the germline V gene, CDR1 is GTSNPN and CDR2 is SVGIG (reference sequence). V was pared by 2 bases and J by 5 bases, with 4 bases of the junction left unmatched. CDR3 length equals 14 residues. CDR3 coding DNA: TGTGCCTGGAGTCCGGGACAGGGGGCTCACGAGCAGTACTTC. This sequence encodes CAWSPGQGAHEQYF. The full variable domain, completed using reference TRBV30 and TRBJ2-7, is SQTIHQWPATLVQPVGSPLSLECTVEGTSNPNLYWYRQAAGRGLQLLFYSVGIGQISSEVPQNLSASRPQDRQFILSSKKLLLSDSGFYLCAWSPGQGAHEQYFGPGTRLTVT.

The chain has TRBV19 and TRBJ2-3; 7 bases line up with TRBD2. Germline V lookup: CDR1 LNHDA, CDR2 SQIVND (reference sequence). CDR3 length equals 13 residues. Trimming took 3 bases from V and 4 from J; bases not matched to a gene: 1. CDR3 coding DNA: TGTGCCAGTAGTATGGGACTATCAGATACGCAGTATTTT. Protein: CASSMGLSDTQYF. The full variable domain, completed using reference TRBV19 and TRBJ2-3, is DGGITQSPKYLFRKEGQNVTLSCEQNLNHDAMYWYRQDPGQGLRLIYYSQIVNDFQKGDIAEGYSVSREKKESFPLTVTSAQKNPTAFYLCASSMGLSDTQYFGPGTRLTVL.

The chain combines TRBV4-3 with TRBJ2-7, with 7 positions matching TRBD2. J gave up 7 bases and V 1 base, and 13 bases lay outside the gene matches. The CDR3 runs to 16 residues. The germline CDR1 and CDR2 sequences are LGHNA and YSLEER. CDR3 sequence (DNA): TGCGCCAGCAGCCAAGGGGGAGGGGCGGGAGTGGCGGAGCAGTACTTC. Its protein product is CASSQGGGAGVAEQYF.

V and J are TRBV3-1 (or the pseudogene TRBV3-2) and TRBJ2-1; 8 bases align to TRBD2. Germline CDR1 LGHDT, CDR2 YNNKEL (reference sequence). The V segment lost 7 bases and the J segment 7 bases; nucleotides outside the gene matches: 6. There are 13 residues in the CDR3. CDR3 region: CASTRGGGNEQFF. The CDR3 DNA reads TGTGCCAGCACCCGGGGGGGCGGGAATGAGCAGTTCTTC.

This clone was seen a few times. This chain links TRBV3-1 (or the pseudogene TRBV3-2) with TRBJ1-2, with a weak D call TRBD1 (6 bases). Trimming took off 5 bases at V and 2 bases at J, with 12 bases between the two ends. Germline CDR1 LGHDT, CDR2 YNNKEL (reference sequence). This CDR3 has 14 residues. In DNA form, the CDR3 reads TGTGCCAGCAGCTCGGGACACCCAAACTATGGCTACACCTTC. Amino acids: CASSSGHPNYGYTF.

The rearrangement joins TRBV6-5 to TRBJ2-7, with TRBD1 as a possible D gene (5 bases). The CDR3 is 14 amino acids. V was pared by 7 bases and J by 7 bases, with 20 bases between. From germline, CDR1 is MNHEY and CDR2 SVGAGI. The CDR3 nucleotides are TGTGCCAGCACTCCTGGCGGAAATAGGGGAGAGCAGTACTTC. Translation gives CASTPGGNRGEQYF.